This T cell receptor (beta chain) originates from a study of cytomegalovirus exposure and HLA in healthy donors (dated by TCRdb to 2016 to 2017). Context from the whole study: According to an earlier analysis of a few hundred of the donors, 150 million to 200 million T cells yielded 117 million unique TCR beta sequences and 276 Gb of sequence data. HLA typing covered class I and class II loci at four-digit resolution. Roughly 300 gigabases of sequencing data and around 88 million unique TCR sequences made up an early release that covered around 640 HLA-typed donors. The aim of the study was to test whether cataloging public T cell receptors could identify signatures of past pathogen exposure. The later analysis used no new phenotypic data to find candidate immune exposures, relying instead on TCR beta sequences and their occurrence across donors. All discovery cohort repertoires had been generated on a single sequencing platform. Across 300 to 400 genotyped donors of the cohort, an average of approximately 240,000 unique TCR beta nucleotide sequences per donor were sequenced, and roughly 18% of those sequences were non-productive. An earlier analysis of about 600 of the donors used high-throughput TCR beta sequencing to judge whether each TCR beta V gene segment behaved as functional or pseudogenic. The number of donors typed differed by locus, with roughly 620-630 for A, B, C, DRB1 and DQB1, 522 for DQA1, 606 for DPA1, and some 450 for DPB1. The study used immunosequencing to profile the T cell repertoires of approximately 690 subjects and linked those repertoires to cytomegalovirus serostatus. A handful of DR-DQ haplotypes were handled as single units for association and clustering because linkage in the cohort was strong. Of the 300 to 500 genotyped donors, more than 75% were placed in the genetic ancestry cluster associated with self-reported Caucasian donors. To predict cytomegalovirus infection status, the study brought together high-throughput TCR immunosequencing, statistical association of individual TCRs with disease status, and machine learning. A later analysis re-examined previously published TCR beta repertoires from roughly 650 donors and added high-resolution HLA genotyping to investigate patterns of TCR occurrence. In addition to the first cohort of hundreds of subjects, a separate validation cohort of 100 to 150 different subjects was used. A later genetic analysis used genome-wide SNP genotypes for about 60% of the 666 donors, treating that subset as a discovery cohort. Alongside the repertoire data, information on donor age, sex, ethnicity and CMV serostatus was compiled.

In total, 600 or so healthy bone marrow donors made up the cohort. All cohort members were sampled while nominally healthy, although unrecorded immune exposures were likely present. The donor tested CMV seronegative and was one of the 352 seronegative cohort members. Each donor provided a peripheral blood sample, and peripheral blood mononuclear cells were used for TCR beta sequencing. The Qiagen DNeasy Blood Extraction Kit was used to extract genomic DNA from the blood cell samples. CDR1 is given as SGHTA and CDR2 as FQGNSA, both from the germline V gene. At the junction V is shortened by 3 bases and J by 0 bases, with 7 bases in between. The CDR3 measures 14 amino acids from cysteine to phenylalanine. The only DNA kept is the CDR3, 42 bases in frame from the first base. Study-wide findings and limitations: This cohort had only TCR beta chains sequenced, and the lack of alpha or paired-chain data limited which features could be detected. In a later genetic analysis, fewer N-insertions in productive TCRs were reported among donors in an Asian-associated ancestry cluster than the approximately 670-donor mean. At a false discovery rate of 0.05, a later analysis linked 15,000 to 20,000 TCR beta sequences to specific HLA alleles. The classifier was reported to diagnose cytomegalovirus status with high specificity and sensitivity in both the original cohort and the validation cohort. When HLA alleles, especially DR and DQ, strongly co-occurred, TCR associations were difficult to assign to individual alleles. Most TCR sequences were observed very rarely across donors, whereas some public TCRs were present in many individuals. In a later analysis, HLA-associated TCR beta chains showed more clonal expansion and lower generation probabilities than non-associated chains that were equally common. A further reported finding was that TCR beta sequences accurately predicted the HLA-A and HLA-B alleles for most subjects in the first cohort. The authors suggested that the approach could potentially be generalized to other disease states and immunological phenotypes. Roughly uniform sequencing depth across donors was assumed in presence/absence analyses, although this assumption may not hold. In vitro tests confirmed that a few of the cytomegalovirus-associated TCR beta chains recognize cytomegalovirus antigens. A total of about 150 TCR beta chains were listed by the study as associated with cytomegalovirus. A later analysis reported that several top co-occurrence clusters appeared linked to parvovirus B19, influenza, CMV and Epstein-Barr virus. V-gene and J-gene trimming of TCR beta chains was associated with a missense DCLRE1C variant in a later genetic analysis, and the association was replicated in an independent cohort. A later analysis found that TCR association rates varied across HLA loci, with DRB1 alleles showing the most associated TCRs and HLA-C alleles the fewest. Because counts were too low, seventeen rarely observed V segments, including chromosome 9 orphons, were left out of the earlier analysis of approximately 500 of the donors. Most CMV-associated TCR beta chains appeared to be HLA-restricted in a later analysis, and the HLA associations seemed to be driven largely by CMV exposure. In an earlier analysis of more than 500 of the donors, most TCR beta V segments appeared in productive rearrangements about 90% or about 30% of the time, broadly matching IMGT annotations. Some IMGT-functional V segments, including TRBV6-2 and TRBV6-3, could not be distinguished by the 87-base-pair reads and were therefore excluded. A cluster of highly shared sequence variants was judged likely to represent a technical artifact of the sequencing pipeline. HLA typing was unavailable for some donors at each locus, so association tests used only the typed subset. CMV serostatus was the only immune exposure information available for the cohort. Linkage disequilibrium might explain the correlated functional status among segregating V segments, but an unknown experimental factor could not be excluded.

Library preparation employed the immunoSEQ multiplex PCR assay. For the multiplex PCR, a mixture combining 60 forward primers for TCR Vbeta segments and 13 reverse primers for TCR Jbeta segments was used. A multiplex PCR assay on genomic DNA amplified the CDR3 region of rearranged TCR beta genes. The amplified TCR beta libraries were sequenced on the Illumina HiSeq System as 87-base-pair reads. On the study's bioinformatics: Across the 500 to 850 repertoires, a later analysis counted about 81 million unique TCR beta chains, about 10 million of which were shared by at least two donors. Raw reads were error-corrected and collapsed into unique sequences by a nearest-neighbor algorithm in which closely related sequences were merged to remove PCR and sequencing errors. Alignment of CDR3 sequences to IMGT reference sequences was used to assign V, D and J gene segments. For a sequence to be retained, a match of at least six nucleotides was required to both a V gene segment and a J gene segment. Rearrangements were called productive when the CDR3 lacked stop codons and stayed in frame with V and J; all others were non-productive. Following IMGT convention, CDR3 was defined as the stretch from the second conserved V-encoded cysteine up to the conserved J-encoded phenylalanine. The earlier analysis of roughly 590 of the donors excluded any sequence lacking an unambiguous match to a single V gene segment. In an earlier analysis of approximately 550 of the donors, V segments were called functional above 56.7% productive rearrangements and were called segregating when the between-donor standard deviation exceeded 5%. A statistical classification framework was built for diagnosing cytomegalovirus status from the catalog of TCR beta chain sequences. V and J gene assignment, in a later analysis, came from comparing TCR nucleotide sequences with IMGT/GENE-DB human TR gene sequences. A later analysis assigned CDR3 sequences and most-parsimonious VDJ recombination scenarios with the TCRdist pipeline. In a later analysis, each TCR beta chain was defined by its CDR3 amino acid sequence together with its V-gene family, and reads without a unique V-gene family were excluded. A later analysis removed 592 highly shared, low-generation-probability nucleotide sequences to deal with suspected cross-contamination and a sequencing artifact. For each public chain, a later analysis derived a clonal expansion index from normalized ranks of inferred template counts within each repertoire. A later analysis computed generation probabilities with a VDJ recombination model fitted to out-of-frame rearrangements, and checked the results against IGoR. Hypergeometric tests were used in a later analysis to score TCR-TCR, TCR-HLA and TCR-CMV co-occurrence, with a repertoire-size bias correction applied to the TCR pairs. To estimate false discovery rates, a later analysis permuted the HLA or CMV assignments 20 times. In a later analysis, co-occurring TCRs were grouped using DBSCAN, with TCRdist sequence similarity added in when clustering inside HLA-allele-positive subsets. For co-occurrence clustering, repertoires with fewer than 30,000 or more than 120,000 public chains were excluded, along with roughly 5 repertoires with anomalous nucleotide sharing. The table comes from immuneACCESS by way of TCRdb, which keeps in-frame sequences with V and J called. Part of the clones is missing from these tables; in studies checked, under half for an unresolved V gene and the rest for unknown reasons. V and J calls and clone size are given by that table; D and trimming were obtained from the DNA. This sample's clone table shows fewer than 110,000 clones. Of the sample, about 3% is held by the ten largest clones.

Comments on this clone: No cognate antigen has been identified for it.

This clonotype was obtained from a man aged 40-50 years in good health and CMV-seronegative. The sample taken for sequencing was PBMCs. The chain was built from TRBV7-2 and TRBJ2-3; a weak D assignment points to TRBD1 (5 bases agree). The CDR3 is CASSFWGSTDTQYF. The sequenced DNA is TGTGCCAGCAGCTTTTGGGGCAGCACAGATACGCAGTATTTT.